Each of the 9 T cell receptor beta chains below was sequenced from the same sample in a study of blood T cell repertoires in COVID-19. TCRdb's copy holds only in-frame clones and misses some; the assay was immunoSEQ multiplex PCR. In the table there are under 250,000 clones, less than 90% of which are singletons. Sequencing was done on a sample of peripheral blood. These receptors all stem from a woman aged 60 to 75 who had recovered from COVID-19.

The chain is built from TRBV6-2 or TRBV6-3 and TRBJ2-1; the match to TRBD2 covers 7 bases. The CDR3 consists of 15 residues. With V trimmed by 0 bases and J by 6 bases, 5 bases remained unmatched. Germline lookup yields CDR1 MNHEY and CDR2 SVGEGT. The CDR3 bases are TGTGCCAGCAGTTACTCACCTAGCGGTGGCAATGAGCAGTTCTTC. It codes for CASSYSPSGGNEQFF.

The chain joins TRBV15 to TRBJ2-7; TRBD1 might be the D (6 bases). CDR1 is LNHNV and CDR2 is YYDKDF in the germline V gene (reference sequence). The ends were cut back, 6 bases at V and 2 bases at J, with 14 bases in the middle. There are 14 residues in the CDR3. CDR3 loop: CATRLSGATYEQYF. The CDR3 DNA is TGTGCCACCAGATTATCAGGGGCCACCTACGAGCAGTACTTC. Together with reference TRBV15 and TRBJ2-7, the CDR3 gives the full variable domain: DAMVIQNPRYQVTQFGKPVTLSCSQTLNHNVMYWYQQKSSQAPKLLFHYYDKDFNNEADTPDNFQSRRPNTSFCFLDIRSPGLGDTAMYLCATRLSGATYEQYFGPGTRLTVT.

The CDR3 spells CASSHAKVDWQETQYF. Here the CDR3 DNA reads TGTGCCAGCAGCCACGCCAAGGTGGACTGGCAAGAGACCCAGTACTTC. The chain carries TRBV3-1 (or the pseudogene TRBV3-2) and TRBJ2-5; TRBD2 might be the D (5 bases). The germline V gene encodes CDR1 LGHDT and CDR2 YNNKEL (reference sequence). The V gene lost 3 bases and the J gene lost 2 bases, with 16 bases spanning the gap. This CDR3 has 16 amino acids.

CDR3 nucleotides: TGTGCCAGTAGTAGGGACATGTTAACCGGGGAGCTGTTTTTT. It is translated as CASSRDMLTGELFF. The genes are TRBV19 and TRBJ2-2, with D possibly TRBD1 on 6 matching bases. Germline V gives CDR1 LNHDA, CDR2 SQIVND (reference sequence). There are 14 residues in the CDR3. V gave up 4 bases and J gave up 5 bases, with 11 bases separating them.

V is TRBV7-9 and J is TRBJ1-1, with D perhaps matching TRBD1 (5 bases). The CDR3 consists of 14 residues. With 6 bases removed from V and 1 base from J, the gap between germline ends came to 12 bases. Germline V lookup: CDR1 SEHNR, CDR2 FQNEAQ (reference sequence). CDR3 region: CASRPAGGNTEAFF. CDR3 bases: TGTGCCAGCAGACCCGCGGGGGGGAACACTGAAGCTTTCTTT.

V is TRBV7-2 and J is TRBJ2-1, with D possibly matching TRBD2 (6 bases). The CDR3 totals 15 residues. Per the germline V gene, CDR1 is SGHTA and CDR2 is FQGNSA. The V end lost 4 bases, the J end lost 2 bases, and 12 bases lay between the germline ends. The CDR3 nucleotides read TGTGCCAGCAGCTGGGGACTCCCCACCTACAATGAGCAGTTCTTC. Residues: CASSWGLPTYNEQFF.

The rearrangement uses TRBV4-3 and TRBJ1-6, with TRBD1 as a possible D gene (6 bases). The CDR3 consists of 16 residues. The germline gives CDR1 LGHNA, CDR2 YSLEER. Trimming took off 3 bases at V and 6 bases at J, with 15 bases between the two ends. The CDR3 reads CASSQRGGRVNSPLHF. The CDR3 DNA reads TGCGCCAGCAGCCAGAGGGGGGGACGGGTTAATTCACCCCTCCACTTT.

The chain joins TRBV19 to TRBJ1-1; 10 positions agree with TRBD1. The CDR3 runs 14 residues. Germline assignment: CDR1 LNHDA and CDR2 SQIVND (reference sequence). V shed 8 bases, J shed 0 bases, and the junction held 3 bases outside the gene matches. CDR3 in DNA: TGTGCCAGTGGGACAGGGGTACTGAACACTGAAGCTTTCTTT. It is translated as CASGTGVLNTEAFF.

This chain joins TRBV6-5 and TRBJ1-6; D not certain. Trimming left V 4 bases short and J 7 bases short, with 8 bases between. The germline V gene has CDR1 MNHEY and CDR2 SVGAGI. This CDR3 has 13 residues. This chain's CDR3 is CASSSLQNSPLHF. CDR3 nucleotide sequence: TGTGCCAGCAGTTCATTACAGAATTCACCCCTCCACTTT.